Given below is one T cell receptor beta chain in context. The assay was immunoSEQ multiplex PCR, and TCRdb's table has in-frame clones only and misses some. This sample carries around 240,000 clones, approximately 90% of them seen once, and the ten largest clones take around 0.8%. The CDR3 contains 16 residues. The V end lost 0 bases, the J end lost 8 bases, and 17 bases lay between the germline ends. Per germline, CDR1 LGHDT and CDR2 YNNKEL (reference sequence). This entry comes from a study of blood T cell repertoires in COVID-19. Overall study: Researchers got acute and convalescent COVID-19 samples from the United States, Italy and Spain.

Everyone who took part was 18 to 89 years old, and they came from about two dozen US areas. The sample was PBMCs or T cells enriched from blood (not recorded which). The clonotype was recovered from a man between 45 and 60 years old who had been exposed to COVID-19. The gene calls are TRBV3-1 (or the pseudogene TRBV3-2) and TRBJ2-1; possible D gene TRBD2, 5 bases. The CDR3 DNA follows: TGTGCCAGCAGCCAAGAGGTGGGAGTTCTTTACGATGAGCAGTTCTTC. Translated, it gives CASSQEVGVLYDEQFF.